This T cell receptor beta chain was captured by sequencing in a study of blood T cell repertoires in COVID-19. Study-wide context: Samples of COVID-19 (acute and convalescent) were obtained from the United States, Italy and Spain. Sample material is recorded as cDNA or gDNA derived from T cells, B-cell-depleted T cells, or PBMCs.

Original handling: Using reference gene primer amplification, nucleated cell counts were estimated. Method: immunoSEQ multiplex PCR; TCRdb's copy keeps in-frame clones and lacks some. The V and J calls and clone size come from that table; D and trimming were worked out from the DNA. The sample lists some 200,000 clones; about 85% were seen once. V lost 0 bases and J 3 bases, leaving 12 bases between the germline ends. The CDR3 totals 15 residues. The germline V gene has CDR1 MNHNS and CDR2 SASEGT. Seattle enrolled patients during active infection and tracked them longitudinally. The chain combines TRBV6-1 with TRBJ2-7; D call uncertain. Sequencing used peripheral blood. The source of this sequence is a woman aged 70-85 years with COVID-19, enrolled during active disease. CDR3 DNA sequence: TGTGCCAGCAGTGAAGCAGTAGGAGATGGCTACGAGCAGTACGTC. Translation gives CASSEAVGDGYEQYV.